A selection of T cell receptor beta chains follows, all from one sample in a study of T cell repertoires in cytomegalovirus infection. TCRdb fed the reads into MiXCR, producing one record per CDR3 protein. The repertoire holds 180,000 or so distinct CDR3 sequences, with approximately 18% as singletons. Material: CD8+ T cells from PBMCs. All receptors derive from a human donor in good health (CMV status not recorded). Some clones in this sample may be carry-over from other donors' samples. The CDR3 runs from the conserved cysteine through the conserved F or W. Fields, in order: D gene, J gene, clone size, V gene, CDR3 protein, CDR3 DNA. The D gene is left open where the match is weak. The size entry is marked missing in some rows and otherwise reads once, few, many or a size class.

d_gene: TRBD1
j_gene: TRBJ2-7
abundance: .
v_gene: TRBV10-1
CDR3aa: CASSPQGPFVEEQYF
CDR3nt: TGCGCCAGCAGTCCACAGGGGCCGTTTGTGGAGGAGCAGTACTTC

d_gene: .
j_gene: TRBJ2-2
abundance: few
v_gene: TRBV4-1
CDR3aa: CASSQAAARGGGGELFF
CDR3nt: TGCGCCAGCAGCCAAGCAGCAGCCAGGGGAGGAGGCGGGGAGCTGTTTTTT

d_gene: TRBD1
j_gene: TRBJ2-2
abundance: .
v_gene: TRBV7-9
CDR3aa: CASSLLDRGDTGELFF
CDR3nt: TGTGCCAGCAGCCTCCTCGACAGGGGCGACACCGGGGAGCTGTTTTTT

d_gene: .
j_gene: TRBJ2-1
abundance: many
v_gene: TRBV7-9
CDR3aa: CASSSLRDSRLDEQFF
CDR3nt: TGTGCCAGCAGCTCTCTCCGGGACTCCCGCCTCGATGAGCAGTTCTTC

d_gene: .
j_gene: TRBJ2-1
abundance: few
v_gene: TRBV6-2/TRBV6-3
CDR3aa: CASSDRPRSYNEQFF
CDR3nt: TGTGCCAGCAGCGACAGACCCCGCTCCTACAATGAGCAGTTCTTC

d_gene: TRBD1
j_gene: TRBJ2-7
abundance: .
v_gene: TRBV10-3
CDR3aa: CAITSRQGQGHEQYF
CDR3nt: TGTGCCATTACCTCTCGACAGGGGCAGGGCCACGAGCAGTACTTC

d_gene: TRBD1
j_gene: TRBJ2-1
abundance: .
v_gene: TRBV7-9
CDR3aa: CASSKDRGEQFF
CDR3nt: TGTGCCAGCAGCAAAGACAGGGGGGAACAGTTCTTT

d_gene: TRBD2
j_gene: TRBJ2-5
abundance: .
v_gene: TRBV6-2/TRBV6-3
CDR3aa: CASSRITSGGARKTQYF
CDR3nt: TGTGCCAGCAGTCGAATTACTAGCGGGGGGGCTCGGAAGACCCAGTACTTC

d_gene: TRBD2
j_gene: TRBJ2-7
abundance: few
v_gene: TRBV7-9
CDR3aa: CASISVHPSGGSSYLSEQYF
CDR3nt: TGTGCCAGCATCTCTGTCCATCCTAGCGGGGGTTCCTCATATCTGTCCGAGCAGTACTTC

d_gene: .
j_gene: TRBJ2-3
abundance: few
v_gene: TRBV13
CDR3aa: CASSLIIDTQYF
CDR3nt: TGTGCCAGCAGCTTGATCATAGATACGCAGTATTTT

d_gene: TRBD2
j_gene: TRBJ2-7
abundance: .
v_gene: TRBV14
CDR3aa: CASSQDGLAGGYSYEQYF
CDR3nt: TGTGCCAGCAGCCAGGACGGACTAGCGGGGGGGTACTCCTACGAGCAGTACTTC

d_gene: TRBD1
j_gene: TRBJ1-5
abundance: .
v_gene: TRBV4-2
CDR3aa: CASSQEPDRGLSQPQHF
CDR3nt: TGTGCCAGCAGCCAAGAACCCGACAGGGGGCTGAGTCAGCCCCAGCATTTT

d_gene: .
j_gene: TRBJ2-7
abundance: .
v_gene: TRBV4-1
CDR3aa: CASSQDIKTYEQYF
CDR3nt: TGCGCCAGCAGCCAAGATATCAAGACCTACGAGCAGTACTTC

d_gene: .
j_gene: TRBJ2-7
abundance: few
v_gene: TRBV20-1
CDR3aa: CSASSLESSYEQYF
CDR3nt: TGCAGTGCTAGCTCATTAGAGAGCTCCTACGAGCAGTACTTC

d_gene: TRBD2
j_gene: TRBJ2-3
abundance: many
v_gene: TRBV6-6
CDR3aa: CASSYHRRLAGEPDTQYF
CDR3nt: TGTGCCAGCAGTTACCACCGCAGACTAGCGGGGGAACCAGATACGCAGTATTTT

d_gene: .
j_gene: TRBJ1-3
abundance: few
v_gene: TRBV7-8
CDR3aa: CASSLQGPGNTIYF
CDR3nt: TGTGCCAGCAGCTTACAAGGGCCTGGAAACACCATATATTTT

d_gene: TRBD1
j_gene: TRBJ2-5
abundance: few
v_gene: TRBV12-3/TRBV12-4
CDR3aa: CASSPDRVRETQYF
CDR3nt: TGTGCCAGCAGTCCCGACAGGGTAAGGGAGACCCAGTACTTC

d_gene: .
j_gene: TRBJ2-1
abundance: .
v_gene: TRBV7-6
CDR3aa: CASSLFLNRLRGNEQFF
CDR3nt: TGTGCCAGCAGCTTATTTCTAAACAGGCTGCGGGGCAATGAGCAGTTCTTC

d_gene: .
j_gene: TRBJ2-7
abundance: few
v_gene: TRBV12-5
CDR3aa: CASGLSAWGEQYF
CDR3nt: TGTGCTAGTGGTTTGTCGGCCTGGGGAGAGCAGTACTTC

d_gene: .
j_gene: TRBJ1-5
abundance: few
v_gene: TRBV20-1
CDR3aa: CSAKVPGHGNQPQHF
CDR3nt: TGCAGTGCTAAAGTCCCGGGACATGGCAATCAGCCCCAGCATTTT

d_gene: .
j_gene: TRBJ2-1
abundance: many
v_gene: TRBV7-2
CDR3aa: CASSLNWDNEQFF
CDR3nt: TGTGCCAGCAGCTTAAACTGGGACAATGAGCAGTTCTTC

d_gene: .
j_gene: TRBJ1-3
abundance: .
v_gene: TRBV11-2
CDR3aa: CASTGVGNTIYF
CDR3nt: TGTGCCAGCACAGGGGTCGGAAACACCATATATTTT

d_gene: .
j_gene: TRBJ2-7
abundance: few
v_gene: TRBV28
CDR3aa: CASSISDRREQYF
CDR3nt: TGTGCCAGCAGCATCTCTGACAGACGGGAGCAGTACTTC

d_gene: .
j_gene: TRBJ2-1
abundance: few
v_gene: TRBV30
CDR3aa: CAWTQVNEQFF
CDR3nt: TGTGCCTGGACACAGGTCAATGAGCAGTTCTTC

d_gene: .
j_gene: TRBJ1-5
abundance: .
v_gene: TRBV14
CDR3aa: CASSQDMGRPQHF
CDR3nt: TGTGCCAGCAGCCAAGATATGGGACGGCCCCAGCATTTT

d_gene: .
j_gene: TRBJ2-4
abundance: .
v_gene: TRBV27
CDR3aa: CASSFGTALAKNIQYF
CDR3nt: TGTGCCAGCAGTTTTGGGACGGCACTAGCCAAAAACATTCAGTACTTC

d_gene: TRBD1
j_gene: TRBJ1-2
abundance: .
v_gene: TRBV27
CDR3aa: CASSFTGGSMARYGYTF
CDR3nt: TGTGCCAGCAGTTTCACAGGGGGCTCGATGGCTCGTTATGGCTACACCTTC

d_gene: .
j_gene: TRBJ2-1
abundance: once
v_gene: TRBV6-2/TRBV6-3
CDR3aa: CASSLGGQEQFF
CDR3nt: TGTGCCAGCAGCCTGGGGGGGCAAGAGCAGTTCTTC

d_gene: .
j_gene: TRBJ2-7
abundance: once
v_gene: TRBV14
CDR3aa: CASSQEWGQFYEQYF
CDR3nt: TGTGCCAGCAGCCAAGAGTGGGGTCAGTTTTACGAGCAGTACTTC

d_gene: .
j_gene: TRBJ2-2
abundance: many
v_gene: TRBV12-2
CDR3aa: CASRSAKRLITGELFF
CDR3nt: TGTGCAAGTCGCTCCGCCAAAAGGTTGATCACCGGGGAGCTGTTTTTT

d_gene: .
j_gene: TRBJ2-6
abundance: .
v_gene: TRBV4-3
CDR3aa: CASSHGTDGANVLTF
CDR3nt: TGCGCCAGCAGCCACGGGACTGACGGGGCCAACGTCCTGACTTTC

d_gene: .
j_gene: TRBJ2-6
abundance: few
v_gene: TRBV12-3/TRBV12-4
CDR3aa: CASSPGETGANVLTF
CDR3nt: TGTGCCAGCAGTCCAGGGGAAACTGGGGCCAACGTCCTGACTTTC

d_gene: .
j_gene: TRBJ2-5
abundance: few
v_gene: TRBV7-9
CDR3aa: CASSFPQNQETQYF
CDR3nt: TGTGCCAGCAGCTTTCCGCAGAATCAAGAGACCCAGTACTTC

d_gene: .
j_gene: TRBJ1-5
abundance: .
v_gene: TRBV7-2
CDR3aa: CASSYGGAQPQHF
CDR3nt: TGTGCCAGCAGTTACGGGGGGGCACAGCCCCAGCATTTT

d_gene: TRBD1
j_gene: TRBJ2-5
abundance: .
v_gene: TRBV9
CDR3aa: CASSAAGTAQETQYF
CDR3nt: TGTGCCAGCAGCGCTGCTGGGACAGCACAAGAGACCCAGTACTTC

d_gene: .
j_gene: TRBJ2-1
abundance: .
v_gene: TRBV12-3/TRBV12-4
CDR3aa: CASSFQGAEEPFF
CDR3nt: TGTGCCAGCAGTTTCCAGGGCGCAGAGGAGCCGTTCTTC

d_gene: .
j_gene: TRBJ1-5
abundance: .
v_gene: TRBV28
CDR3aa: CASSLYSDSNQPQHF
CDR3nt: TGTGCCAGCAGTTTATACAGTGATAGCAATCAGCCCCAGCATTTT

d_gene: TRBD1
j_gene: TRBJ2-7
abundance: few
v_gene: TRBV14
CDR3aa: CASSQTGTGAEQYF
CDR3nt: TGTGCCAGCAGCCAAACCGGGACAGGGGCCGAGCAGTACTTC

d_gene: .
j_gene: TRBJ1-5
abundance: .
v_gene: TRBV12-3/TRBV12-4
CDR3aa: CASSLAPGRDQPQHF
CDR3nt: TGTGCCAGCAGTTTGGCCCCAGGCAGGGATCAGCCCCAGCATTTT

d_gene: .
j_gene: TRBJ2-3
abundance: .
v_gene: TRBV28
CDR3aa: CASSQGLGGDTQYF
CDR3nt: TGTGCCAGCAGTCAGGGGCTAGGGGGTGACACGCAGTATTTT

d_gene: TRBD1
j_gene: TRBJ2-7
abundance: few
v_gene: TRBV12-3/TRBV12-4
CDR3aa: CASSFTGGVTYEQYF
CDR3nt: TGTGCCAGCAGTTTCACAGGGGGCGTAACCTACGAGCAGTACTTC

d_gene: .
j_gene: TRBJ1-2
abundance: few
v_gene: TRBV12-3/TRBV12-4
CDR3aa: CASSLSREIYGYTF
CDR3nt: TGTGCCAGCAGTCTCAGTAGGGAGATCTATGGCTACACCTTC

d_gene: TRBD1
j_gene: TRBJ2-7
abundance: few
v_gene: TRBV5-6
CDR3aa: CASSLTRDRGSYEQYF
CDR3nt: TGTGCCAGCAGCCTCACCCGGGACAGGGGGTCCTACGAGCAGTACTTC

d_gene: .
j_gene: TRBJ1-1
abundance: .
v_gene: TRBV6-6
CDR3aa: CASSLQTEAFF
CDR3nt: TGTGCCAGCAGCCTCCAAACTGAAGCTTTCTTT

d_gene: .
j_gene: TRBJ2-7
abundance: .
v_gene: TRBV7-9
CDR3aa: CASSNWADRKTLYEQYF
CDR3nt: TGTGCCAGCAGCAATTGGGCGGACAGAAAGACCCTATACGAGCAGTACTTC

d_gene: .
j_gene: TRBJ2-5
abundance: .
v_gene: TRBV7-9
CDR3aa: CASSQRASEETQYF
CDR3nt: TGTGCCAGCAGCCAGCGTGCTAGCGAAGAGACCCAGTACTTC